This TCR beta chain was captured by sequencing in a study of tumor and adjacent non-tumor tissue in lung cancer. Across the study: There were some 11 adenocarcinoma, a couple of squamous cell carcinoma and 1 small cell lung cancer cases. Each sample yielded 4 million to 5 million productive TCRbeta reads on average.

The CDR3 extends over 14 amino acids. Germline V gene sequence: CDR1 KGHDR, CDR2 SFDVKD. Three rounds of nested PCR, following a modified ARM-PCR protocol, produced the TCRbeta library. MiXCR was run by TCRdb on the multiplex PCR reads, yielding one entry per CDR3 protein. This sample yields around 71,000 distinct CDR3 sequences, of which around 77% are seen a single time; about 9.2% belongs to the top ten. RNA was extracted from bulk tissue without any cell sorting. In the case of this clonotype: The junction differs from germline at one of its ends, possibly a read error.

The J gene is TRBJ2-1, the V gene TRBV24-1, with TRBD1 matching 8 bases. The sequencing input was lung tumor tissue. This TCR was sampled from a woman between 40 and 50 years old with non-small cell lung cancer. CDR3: CATCDTDRGSEHFF. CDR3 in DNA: TGTGCCACCTGTGACACCGACAGGGGCAGTGAGCACTTCTTC.